These 5 T cell receptor beta chains came from one sample sequenced in a study of blood T cell repertoires in COVID-19. TCRdb's copy holds only in-frame clones and misses some; the assay was immunoSEQ multiplex PCR. Of approximately 160,000 clones listed, 75% to 85% are singletons. Material: peripheral blood. The receptors stem from a human donor in a cohort sampled during active COVID-19.

This clone was counted a single time. The chain is built from TRBV12-5 and TRBJ2-1; TRBD2 matches 10 bases. This CDR3 has 17 amino acids. V lost 7 bases, J lost 5 bases, and 14 bases stayed unmatched. CDR1 and CDR2 from the germline V gene are LGHNT and FRNRAP. CDR3: CASDPSHGGLANNEQFF. In nucleotides, the CDR3 is TGTGCTAGTGATCCATCCCATGGGGGACTAGCGAACAATGAGCAGTTCTTC.

V usage is TRBV6-5 and J usage is TRBJ1-1; D possibly corresponds to TRBD1 (6 bases). V was trimmed by 2 bases and J by 9 bases, leaving 10 bases between them. The CDR3 loop spans 12 amino acids. Germline V gives CDR1 MNHEY, CDR2 SVGAGI. In DNA, the CDR3 is TGTGCCAGCAGTTACGTCGGACAGAAAGCTTTCTTT. Protein sequence: CASSYVGQKAFF.

This clone was observed a single time. This chain joins TRBV2 and TRBJ1-2, with 8 bases lining up with TRBD1. After removal of 3 bases from V and 8 bases from J, the junction contained 5 bases not matched to a gene. The V gene's germline CDR1 is SNHLY and CDR2 FYNNEI. This CDR3 is 13 amino acids long. Here the CDR3 DNA reads TGTGCCAGCAGTGATGTGTGGACAGGGGGCTACACCTTC. Encoded protein: CASSDVWTGGYTF.

A single count supports this clone. This chain uses TRBV11-3 with TRBJ2-1; TRBD2 might be the D (6 bases). The V end lost 4 bases, the J end lost 4 bases, and 11 bases lay between the germline ends. This CDR3 has 14 residues. Germline lookup yields CDR1 SGHNT and CDR2 YENEEA. The CDR3 is CASSSTLAYNEQFF. Here the CDR3 DNA reads TGTGCCAGCAGCTCGACCCTAGCGTACAATGAGCAGTTCTTC.

CDR3 in amino acids: CASRSGRSRLNEQFF. The CDR3 DNA follows: TGTGCCAGCAGAAGCGGGAGGTCCCGATTGAATGAGCAGTTCTTC. The chain carries TRBV6-5 and TRBJ2-1; TRBD2 aligns across 9 bases. Germline CDR1 is MNHEY and CDR2 is SVGAGI. V shed 6 bases and J 7 bases; nucleotides not matched to a gene: 10. This CDR3 comprises 15 residues.